This TCR beta chain was sequenced for a study of T cell responses to AZD1222 COVID-19 vaccine. Concerning this clone itself: Its antigen is not known.

There are 12 residues in the CDR3. V was cut by 4 bases and J by 6 bases, with 10 bases left in between. Germline-derived CDR1 and CDR2 are SNHLY and FYNNEI. General study findings and limits: An increase in Spike-specific TCR breadth and depth was observed after two AZD1222 doses. It was only six AZD1222 recipients who were seropositive at baseline. Possibly, clonal diversity was underestimated; donors were largely white British and included more females.

Profiled with immunoSEQ multiplex PCR; TCRdb holds only in-frame clones, not every one. The sample shows 98,000 or so clones, over 90% of them seen only once. This TCR was sampled from an adult in good health. Sequencing used peripheral blood, obtained on day 0 of AZD1222 vaccination. The chain links TRBV2 to TRBJ2-7, with D perhaps TRBD2 (5 bases). CDR3 loop: CASSVERVEQYF. The CDR3 DNA is TGTGCCAGCAGTGTGGAGAGGGTCGAGCAGTACTTC. Full variable domain (outside the CDR3, taken from reference TRBV2 and TRBJ2-7): EPEVTQTPSHQVTQMGQEVILRCVPISNHLYFYWYRQILGQKVEFLVSFYNNEISEKSEIFDDQFSVERPDGSNFTLKIRSTKLEDSAMYFCASSVERVEQYFGPGTRLTVT.